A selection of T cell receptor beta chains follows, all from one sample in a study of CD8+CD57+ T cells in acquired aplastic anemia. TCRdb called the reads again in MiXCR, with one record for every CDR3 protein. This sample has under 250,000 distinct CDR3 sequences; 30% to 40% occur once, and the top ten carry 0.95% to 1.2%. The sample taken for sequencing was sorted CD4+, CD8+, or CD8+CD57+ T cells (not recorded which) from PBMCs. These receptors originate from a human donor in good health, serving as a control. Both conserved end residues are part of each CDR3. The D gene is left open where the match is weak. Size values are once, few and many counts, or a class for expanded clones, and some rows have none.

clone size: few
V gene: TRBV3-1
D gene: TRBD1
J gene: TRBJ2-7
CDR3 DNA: TGTGCCAGCAGCCAAGAGCCGACAGGGATCTACGAGCAGTACTTC
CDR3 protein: CASSQEPTGIYEQYF

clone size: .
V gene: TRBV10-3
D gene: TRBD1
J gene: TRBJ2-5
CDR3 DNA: TGTGCCACAGGACAGGACCAAGAGACCCAGTACTTC
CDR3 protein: CATGQDQETQYF

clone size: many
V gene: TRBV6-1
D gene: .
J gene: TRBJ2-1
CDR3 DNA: TGTGCCAGCAGCCTACCGGGACAGCAGTTCTTC
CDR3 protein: CASSLPGQQFF

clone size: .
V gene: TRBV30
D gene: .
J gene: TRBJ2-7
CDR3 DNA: TGTGCCTGGAGTGGTGCTAGTCTCTACGAGCAGTACTTC
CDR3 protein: CAWSGASLYEQYF

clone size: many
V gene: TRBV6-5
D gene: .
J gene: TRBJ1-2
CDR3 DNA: TGTGCCAGCAGTTACGGGACCGGGTTACGGGATGGCTACACCTTC
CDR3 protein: CASSYGTGLRDGYTF

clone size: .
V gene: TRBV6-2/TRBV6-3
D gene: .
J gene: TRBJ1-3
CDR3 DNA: TGTGCCAGCAGTTACTCGGTTTGGGGGGGCTCTAGTGGAAACACCATATATTTT
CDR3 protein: CASSYSVWGGSSGNTIYF

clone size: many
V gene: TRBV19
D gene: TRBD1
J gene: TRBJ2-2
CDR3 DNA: TGTGCCAGTAGCCGTACAGGGGGCAATAAGAACGGGGAGCTGTTTTTT
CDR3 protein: CASSRTGGNKNGELFF

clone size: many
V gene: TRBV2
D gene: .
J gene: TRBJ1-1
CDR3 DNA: TGTGCCAGCAGTGATATGGGTATCATGAACACTGAAGCTTTCTTT
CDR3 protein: CASSDMGIMNTEAFF

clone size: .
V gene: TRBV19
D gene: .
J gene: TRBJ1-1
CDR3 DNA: TGTGCCAGTAGTAGAGGGTACGCGGTGAACACTGGAGCTTTCTTT
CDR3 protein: CASSRGYAVNTGAFF

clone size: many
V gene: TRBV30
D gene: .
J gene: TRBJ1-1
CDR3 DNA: TGTGCCTGGCTTTTAGAGGGTTGGACTGAAGCTTTCTTT
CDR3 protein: CAWLLEGWTEAFF

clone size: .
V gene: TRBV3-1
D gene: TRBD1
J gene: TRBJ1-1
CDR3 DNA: TGTGCCAGCAGCCAACTCGGGACAGGGAACACTGAAGCTTTCTTT
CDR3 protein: CASSQLGTGNTEAFF

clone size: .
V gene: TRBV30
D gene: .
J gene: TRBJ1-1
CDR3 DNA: TGTGCCTGGATATCCCCGAACACTGAAGCTTTCTTT
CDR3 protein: CAWISPNTEAFF

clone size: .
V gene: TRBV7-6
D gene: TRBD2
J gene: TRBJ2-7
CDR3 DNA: TGTGCCAGCAGCTTGAGAGCGGGAGCACGGGAGCAGTACTTC
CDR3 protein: CASSLRAGAREQYF

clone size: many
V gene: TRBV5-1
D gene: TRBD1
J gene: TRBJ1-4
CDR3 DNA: TGCGCCAGCAGCTTCTCCGGGACAGCAAATGAAAAACTGTTTTTT
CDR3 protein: CASSFSGTANEKLFF

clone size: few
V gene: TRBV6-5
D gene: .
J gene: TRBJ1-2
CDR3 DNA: TGTGCCAGCAGTTACTCTTCCAGAATGCCATATGGCTACACCTTC
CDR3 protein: CASSYSSRMPYGYTF

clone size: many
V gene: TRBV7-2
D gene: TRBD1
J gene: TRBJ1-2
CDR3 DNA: TGTGCCAGCAGCCCGGACAGGTATAACTATGGCTACACCTTC
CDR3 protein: CASSPDRYNYGYTF

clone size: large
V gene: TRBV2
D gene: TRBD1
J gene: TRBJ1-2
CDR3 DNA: TGTGCCAGCAGTGAGTTGCAGGGGGACGGCTACACCTTC
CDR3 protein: CASSELQGDGYTF

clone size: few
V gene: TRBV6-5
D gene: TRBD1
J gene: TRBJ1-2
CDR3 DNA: TGTGCCAGCAGTTCTAGACAGGGGAGAGGCTACACCTTC
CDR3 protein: CASSSRQGRGYTF

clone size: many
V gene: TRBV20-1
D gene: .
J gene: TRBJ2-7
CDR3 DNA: TGCAGTGCCGCGGGACTCCGGGGGGAGCAGTACTTC
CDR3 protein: CSAAGLRGEQYF

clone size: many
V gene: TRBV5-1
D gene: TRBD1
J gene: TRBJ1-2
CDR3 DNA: TGCGCCAGCAGCTTGGAGGGGGCTGGCTATGGCTACACCTTC
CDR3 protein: CASSLEGAGYGYTF

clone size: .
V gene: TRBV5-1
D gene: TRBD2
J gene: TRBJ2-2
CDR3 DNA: TGCGCCAGCAGCTTGACGGGGTTGGCTAGCGGGGGCCCTACGAACACCGGGGAGCTGTTTTTT
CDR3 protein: CASSLTGLASGGPTNTGELFF

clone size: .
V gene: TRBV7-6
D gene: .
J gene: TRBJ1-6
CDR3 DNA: TGTGCCAGCAGCCCTAGTTGGGGAGACTATAATTCACCCCTCCACTTT
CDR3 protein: CASSPSWGDYNSPLHF

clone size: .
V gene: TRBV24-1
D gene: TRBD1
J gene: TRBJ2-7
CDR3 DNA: TGTGCCACCAGTGTCCCGGGACAGCCCTACGAGCAGTACTTC
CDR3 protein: CATSVPGQPYEQYF

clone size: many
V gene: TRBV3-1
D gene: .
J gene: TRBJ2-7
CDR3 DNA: TGTGCCAGCAGCCTCAACGGCCCCTACGAGCAGTACTTC
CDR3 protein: CASSLNGPYEQYF

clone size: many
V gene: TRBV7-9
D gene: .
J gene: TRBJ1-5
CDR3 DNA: TGTGCCAGCAGCTTAGGCAGGGAAGGCAATCAGCCCCAGCATTTT
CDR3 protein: CASSLGREGNQPQHF

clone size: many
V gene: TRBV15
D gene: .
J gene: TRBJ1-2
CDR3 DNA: TGTGCCACCAGCAGAGATTTGGAGGGGACCTATGGCTACACCTTC
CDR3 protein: CATSRDLEGTYGYTF

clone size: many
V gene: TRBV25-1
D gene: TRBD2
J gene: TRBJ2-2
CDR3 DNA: TGTGCCAGCAGTGATAGCGGGGGGCTTGACGGGGAGCTGTTTTTT
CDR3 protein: CASSDSGGLDGELFF